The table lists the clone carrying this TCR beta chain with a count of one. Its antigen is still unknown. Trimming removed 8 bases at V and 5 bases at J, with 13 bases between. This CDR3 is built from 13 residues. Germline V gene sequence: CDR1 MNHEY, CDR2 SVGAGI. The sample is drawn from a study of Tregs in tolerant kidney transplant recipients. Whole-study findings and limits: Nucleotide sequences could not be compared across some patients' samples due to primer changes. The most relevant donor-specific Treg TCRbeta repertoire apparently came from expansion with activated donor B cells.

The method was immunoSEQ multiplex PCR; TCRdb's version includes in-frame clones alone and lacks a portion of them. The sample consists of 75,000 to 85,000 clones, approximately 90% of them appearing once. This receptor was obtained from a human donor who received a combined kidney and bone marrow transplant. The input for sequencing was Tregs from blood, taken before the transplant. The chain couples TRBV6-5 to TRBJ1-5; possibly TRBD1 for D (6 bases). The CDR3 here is CASGRQADQPQHF. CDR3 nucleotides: TGTGCCAGCGGTCGACAGGCGGATCAGCCCCAGCATTTT.